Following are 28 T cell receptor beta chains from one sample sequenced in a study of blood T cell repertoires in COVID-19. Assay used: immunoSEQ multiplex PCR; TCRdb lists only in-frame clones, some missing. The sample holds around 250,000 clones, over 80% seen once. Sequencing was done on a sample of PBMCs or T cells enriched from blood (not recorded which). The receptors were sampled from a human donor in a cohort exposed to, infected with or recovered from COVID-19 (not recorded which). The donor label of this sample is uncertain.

As DNA, the CDR3 is TGCGCCAGCAGCCAAGATGTCCCCATAAGGACTAGCGGGGGGTACACCGGGGAGCTGTTTTTT. Encoded protein: CASSQDVPIRTSGGYTGELFF. J is TRBJ2-2 and V is TRBV4-3; 14 nucleotides agree with TRBD2. With V trimmed by 0 bases and J by 3 bases, 12 bases remained unmatched. CDR1 and CDR2 from the germline V gene are LGHNA and YSLEER. The CDR3 length is 21 residues.

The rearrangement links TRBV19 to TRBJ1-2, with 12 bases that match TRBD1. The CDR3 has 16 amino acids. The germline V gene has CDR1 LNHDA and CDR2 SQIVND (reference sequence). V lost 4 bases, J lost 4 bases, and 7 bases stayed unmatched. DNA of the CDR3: TGTGCCAGTAGTACTCCCGGGACAGGGGGCGGCTATGGCTACACCTTC. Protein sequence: CASSTPGTGGGYGYTF.

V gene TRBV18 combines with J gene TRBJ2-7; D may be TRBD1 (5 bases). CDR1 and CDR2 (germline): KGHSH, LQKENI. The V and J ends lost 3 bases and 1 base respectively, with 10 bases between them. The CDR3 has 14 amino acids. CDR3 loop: CASSPTQGSYEQYF. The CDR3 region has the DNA TGTGCCAGCTCACCCACGCAGGGTTCCTACGAGCAGTACTTC.

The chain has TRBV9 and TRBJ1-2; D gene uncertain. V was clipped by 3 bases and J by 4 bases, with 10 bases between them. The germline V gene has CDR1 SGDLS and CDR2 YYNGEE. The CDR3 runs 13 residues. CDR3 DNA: TGTGCCAGCAGCGACCAGGTTTCCTATGGCTACACCTTC. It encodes CASSDQVSYGYTF.

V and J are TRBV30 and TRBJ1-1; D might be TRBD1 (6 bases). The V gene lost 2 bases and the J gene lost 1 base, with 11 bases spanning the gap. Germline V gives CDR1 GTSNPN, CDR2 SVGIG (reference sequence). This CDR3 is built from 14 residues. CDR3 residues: CAWSPWTENTEAFF. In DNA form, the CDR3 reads TGTGCCTGGAGTCCCTGGACAGAGAACACTGAAGCTTTCTTT.

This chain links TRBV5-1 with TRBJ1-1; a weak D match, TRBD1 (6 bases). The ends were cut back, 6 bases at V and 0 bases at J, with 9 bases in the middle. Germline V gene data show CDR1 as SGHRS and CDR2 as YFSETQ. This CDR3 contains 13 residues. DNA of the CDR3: TGCGCCAGCACCCAGGGGATGAACACTGAAGCTTTCTTT. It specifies CASTQGMNTEAFF.

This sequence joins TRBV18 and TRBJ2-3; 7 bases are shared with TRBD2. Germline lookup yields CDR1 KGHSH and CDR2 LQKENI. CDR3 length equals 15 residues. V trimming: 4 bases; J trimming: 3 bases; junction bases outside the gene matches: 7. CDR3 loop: CASSLAGLETDTQYF. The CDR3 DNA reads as TGTGCCAGCTCACTCGCCGGACTAGAGACAGATACGCAGTATTTT.

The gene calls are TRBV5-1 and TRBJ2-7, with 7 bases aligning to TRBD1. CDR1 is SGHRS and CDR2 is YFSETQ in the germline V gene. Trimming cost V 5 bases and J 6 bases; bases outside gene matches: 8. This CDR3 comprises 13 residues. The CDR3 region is CASSFPGQLEQYF. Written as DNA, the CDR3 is TGCGCCAGCAGTTTTCCGGGACAGCTCGAGCAGTACTTC.

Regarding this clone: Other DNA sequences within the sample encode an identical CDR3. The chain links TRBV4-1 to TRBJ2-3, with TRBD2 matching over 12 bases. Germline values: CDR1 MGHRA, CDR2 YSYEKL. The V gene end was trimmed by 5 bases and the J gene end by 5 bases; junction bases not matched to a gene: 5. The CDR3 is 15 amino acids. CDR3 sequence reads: CASSRLAGVGDTQYF. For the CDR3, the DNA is TGCGCCAGCAGCAGACTAGCGGGGGTGGGAGATACGCAGTATTTT.

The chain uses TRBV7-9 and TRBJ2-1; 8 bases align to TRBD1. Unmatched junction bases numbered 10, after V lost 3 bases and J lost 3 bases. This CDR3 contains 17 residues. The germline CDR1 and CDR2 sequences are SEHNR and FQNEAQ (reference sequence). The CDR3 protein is CASSLGRGRRGYNEQFF. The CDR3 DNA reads TGTGCCAGCAGCTTGGGCAGGGGGCGAAGGGGCTACAATGAGCAGTTCTTC.

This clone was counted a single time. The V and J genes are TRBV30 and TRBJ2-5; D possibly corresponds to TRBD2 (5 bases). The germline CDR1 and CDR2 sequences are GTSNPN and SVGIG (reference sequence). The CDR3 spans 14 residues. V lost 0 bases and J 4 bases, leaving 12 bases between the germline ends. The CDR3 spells CAWSVGEGRETQYF. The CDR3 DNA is TGTGCCTGGAGTGTAGGCGAGGGTCGAGAGACCCAGTACTTC.

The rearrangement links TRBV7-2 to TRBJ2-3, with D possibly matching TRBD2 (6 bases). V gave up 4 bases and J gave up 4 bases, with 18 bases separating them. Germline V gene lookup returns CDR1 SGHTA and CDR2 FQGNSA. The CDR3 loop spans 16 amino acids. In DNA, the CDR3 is TGTGCCAGCAGCTCTCGACTAGGCGGCCTCTCAGATACGCAGTATTTT. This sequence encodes CASSSRLGGLSDTQYF. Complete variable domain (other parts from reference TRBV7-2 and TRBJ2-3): GAGVSQSPSNKVTEKGKDVELRCDPISGHTALYWYRQSLGQGLEFLIYFQGNSAPDKSGLPSDRFSAERTGGSVSTLTIQRTQQEDSAVYLCASSSRLGGLSDTQYFGPGTRLTVL.

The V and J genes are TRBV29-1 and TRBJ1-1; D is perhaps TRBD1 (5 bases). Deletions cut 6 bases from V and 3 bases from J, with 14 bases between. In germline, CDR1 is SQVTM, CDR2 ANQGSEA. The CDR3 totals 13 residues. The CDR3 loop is CSVSGQGYTEAFF. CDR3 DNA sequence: TGCAGCGTCTCCGGGCAGGGCTACACTGAAGCTTTCTTT.

CDR3 sequence reads: CASTLDREFYNSPLHF. The CDR3 DNA is TGTGCCAGCACCCTGGACAGGGAATTTTATAATTCACCCCTCCACTTT. The chain carries TRBV6-9 and TRBJ1-6; 8 nucleotides agree with TRBD1. The germline gives CDR1 MNHGY, CDR2 SVAAGI. CDR3 size: 16 residues. V gave up 7 bases and J gave up 4 bases; unmatched junction bases: 9.

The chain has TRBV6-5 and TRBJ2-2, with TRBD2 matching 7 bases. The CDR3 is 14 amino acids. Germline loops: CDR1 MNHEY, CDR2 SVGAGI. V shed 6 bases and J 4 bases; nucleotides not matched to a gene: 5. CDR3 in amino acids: CASSGEGATGELFF. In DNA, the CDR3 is TGTGCCAGCAGCGGGGAGGGCGCCACCGGGGAGCTGTTTTTT.

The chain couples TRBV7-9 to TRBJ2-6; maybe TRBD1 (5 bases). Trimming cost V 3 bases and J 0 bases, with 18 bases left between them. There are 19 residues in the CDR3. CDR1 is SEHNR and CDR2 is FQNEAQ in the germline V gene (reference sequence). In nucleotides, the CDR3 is TGTGCCAGCAGCTTGATTGGGGCAGGGTCATACTCTGGGGCCAACGTCCTGACTTTC. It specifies CASSLIGAGSYSGANVLTF.

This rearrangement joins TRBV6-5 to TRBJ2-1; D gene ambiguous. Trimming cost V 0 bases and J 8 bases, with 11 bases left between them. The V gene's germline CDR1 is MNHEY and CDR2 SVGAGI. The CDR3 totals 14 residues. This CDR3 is CASSYSQSPHEQFF. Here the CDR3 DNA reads TGTGCCAGCAGTTACTCACAGTCCCCCCATGAGCAGTTCTTC.

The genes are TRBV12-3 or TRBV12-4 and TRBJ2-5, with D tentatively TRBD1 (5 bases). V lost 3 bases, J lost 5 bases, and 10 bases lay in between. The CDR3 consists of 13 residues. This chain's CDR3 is CASSFWGLETQYF. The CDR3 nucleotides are TGTGCCAGCAGTTTTTGGGGCCTGGAGACCCAGTACTTC.

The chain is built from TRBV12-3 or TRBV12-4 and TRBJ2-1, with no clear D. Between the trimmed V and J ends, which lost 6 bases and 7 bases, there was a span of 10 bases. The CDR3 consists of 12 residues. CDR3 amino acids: CASSPQMNEQFF. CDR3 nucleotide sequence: TGTGCCAGCAGCCCACAAATGAATGAGCAGTTCTTC.

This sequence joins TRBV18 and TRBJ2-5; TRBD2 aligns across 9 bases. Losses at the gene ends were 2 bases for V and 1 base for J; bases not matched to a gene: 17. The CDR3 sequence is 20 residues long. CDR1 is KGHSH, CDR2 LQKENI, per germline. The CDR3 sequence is CASSPFPAGGAFNSQETQYF. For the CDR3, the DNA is TGTGCCAGCTCACCATTTCCAGCGGGGGGCGCCTTTAACAGCCAAGAGACCCAGTACTTC.

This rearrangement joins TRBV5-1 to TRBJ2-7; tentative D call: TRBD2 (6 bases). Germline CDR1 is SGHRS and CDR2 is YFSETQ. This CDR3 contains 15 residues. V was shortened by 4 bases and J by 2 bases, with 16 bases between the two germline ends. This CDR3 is CASSPWGDPTYEQYF. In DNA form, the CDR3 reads TGCGCCAGCAGCCCGTGGGGGGACCCAACCTACGAGCAGTACTTC.

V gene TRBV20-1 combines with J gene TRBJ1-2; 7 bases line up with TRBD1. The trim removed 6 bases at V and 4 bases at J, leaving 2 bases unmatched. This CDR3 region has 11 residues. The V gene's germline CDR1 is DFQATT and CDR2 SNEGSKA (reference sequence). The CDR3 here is CSARDSYGYTF. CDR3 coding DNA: TGCAGTGCAAGGGACAGCTATGGCTACACCTTC.

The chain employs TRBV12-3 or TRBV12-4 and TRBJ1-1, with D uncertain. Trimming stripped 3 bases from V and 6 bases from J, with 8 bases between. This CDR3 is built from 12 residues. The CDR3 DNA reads TGTGCCAGCAGTTTGAAGCCCGCTGAAGCTTTCTTT. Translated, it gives CASSLKPAEAFF.

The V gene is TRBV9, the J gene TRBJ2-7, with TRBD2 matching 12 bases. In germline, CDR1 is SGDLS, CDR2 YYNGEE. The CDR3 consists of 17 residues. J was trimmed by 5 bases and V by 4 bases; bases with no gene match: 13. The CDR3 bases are TGTGCCAGCAGCTCCGCTAGCGGGGGGGCGTCGAACGACGAGCAGTACTTC. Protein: CASSSASGGASNDEQYF.

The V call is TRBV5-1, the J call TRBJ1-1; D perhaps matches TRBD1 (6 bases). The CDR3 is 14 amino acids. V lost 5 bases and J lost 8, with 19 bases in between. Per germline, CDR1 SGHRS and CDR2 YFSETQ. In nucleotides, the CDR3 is TGCGCCAGCAGATTAGCGCCCGGGCAGGGGGAAGCTTTCTTT. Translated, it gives CASRLAPGQGEAFF.

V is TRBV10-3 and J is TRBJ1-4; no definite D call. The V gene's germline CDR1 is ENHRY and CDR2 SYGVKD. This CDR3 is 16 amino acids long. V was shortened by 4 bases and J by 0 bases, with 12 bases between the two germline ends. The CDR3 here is CAISGSQITTNEKLFF. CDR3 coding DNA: TGTGCCATCAGTGGCTCGCAGATTACAACTAATGAAAAACTGTTTTTT.

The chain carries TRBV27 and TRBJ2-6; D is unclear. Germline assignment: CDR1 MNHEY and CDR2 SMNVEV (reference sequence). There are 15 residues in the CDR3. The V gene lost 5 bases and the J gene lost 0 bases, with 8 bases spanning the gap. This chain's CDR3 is CASSLEVSGANVLTF. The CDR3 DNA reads TGTGCCAGCAGTCTAGAGGTCTCTGGGGCCAACGTCCTGACTTTC.

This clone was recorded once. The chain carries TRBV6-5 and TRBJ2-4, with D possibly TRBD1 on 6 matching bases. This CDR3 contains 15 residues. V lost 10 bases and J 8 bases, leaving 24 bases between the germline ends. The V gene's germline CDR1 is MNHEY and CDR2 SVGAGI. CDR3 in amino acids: CATEETGHKGDIQYF. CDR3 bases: TGTGCCACGGAAGAGACGGGACACAAAGGGGACATTCAGTACTTC.